This entry features one TCR beta chain sequence. Regions amplified from RNA transcripts were the TCR beta CDR3 regions. The HTBI primer set served for first-round RT-PCR of the TCR CDR3. Via MiXCR, TCRdb re-called the multiplex PCR reads, giving one row per CDR3 protein. Of 300,000 to 450,000 distinct CDR3 sequences in the sample, about 25% were seen once. The data are from a study of T cells in Graves' hyperthyroidism and ophthalmopathy. The J segment lost 2 bases and the V segment lost 5 bases, leaving 7 bases of the junction unmatched. Germline CDR1 is SNHLY and CDR2 is FYNNEI. CDR3 length: 16 amino acids. The study excluded patients with uncontrolled infection, other autoimmune disease, pregnancy or lactation.

The receptor comes from a man between 45 and 60 years old with Graves' hyperthyroidism. Sequencing was carried out using blood. The chain combines TRBV2 with TRBJ2-5; TRBD1 matches 11 bases. CDR3 loop: CASSRMGTGGQETQYF. The CDR3 DNA reads as TGTGCCAGCAGTCGAATGGGGACAGGGGGACAAGAGACCCAGTACTTC.